This T cell receptor beta chain was documented in a study of blood T cell repertoires in COVID-19. Study-level information: Some COVID-19 samples were acute and others convalescent; all came from the United States, Italy and Spain. Sources were T cells, B-cell-depleted T cells, or PBMCs; the material itself was cDNA or gDNA.

Data came from immunoSEQ multiplex PCR; TCRdb stores just in-frame clones and leaves some out. The sample holds about 380,000 clones, 75% to 90% seen once. The CDR3 loop spans 14 amino acids. Losses at the gene ends were 5 bases for V and 8 bases for J; bases not matched to a gene: 10. Germline lookup yields CDR1 MDHEN and CDR2 SYDVKM. Material: peripheral blood. The sequence came from a woman between 18 and 30 years old with acute or convalescent COVID-19. The rearrangement uses TRBV28 and TRBJ1-2; 8 nucleotides align to TRBD1. The CDR3 DNA follows: TGTGCCAGCAGTGACAGGGGCGAGTTAAAAGGCTACACCTTC. It specifies CASSDRGELKGYTF.